The rows below give T cell receptor beta chains drawn from one sample of a study of cytomegalovirus exposure and HLA in healthy donors. TCRdb's table, derived via immunoSEQ multiplex PCR, lists solely in-frame clones and lacks some. The sample yields roughly 190,000 clones, roughly 74% seen once. Sequencing was done on a sample of PBMCs. The receptors derive from a woman under 40 in good health and CMV-seropositive. Both conserved end residues are part of each CDR3. Each record gives: J gene, V gene, clone size, D gene, CDR3 length, CDR3 protein, CDR3 DNA. A D gene is named only where the DNA matches it firmly. Expanded clones get a size class; other rows say once, few or many, or leave the size out.

TRBJ2-3 | TRBV7-3 | once | TRBD2 | 14 | CASSSGGGGGTQYF | TGTGCCAGCAGCTCCGGGGGGGGAGGTGGTACGCAGTATTTT
TRBJ1-5 | TRBV30 | NA | TRBD1 | 14 | CAWSPDRGHQPQHF | TGTGCCTGGAGCCCCGACAGGGGGCATCAGCCCCAGCATTTT
TRBJ1-6 | TRBV2 | NA | NA | 13 | CASSAGANSPLHF | TGTGCCAGCAGTGCAGGGGCGAATTCACCCCTCCACTTT
TRBJ1-1 | TRBV30 | NA | NA | 12 | CAWRRRNTEAFF | TGTGCCTGGAGGAGGCGGAACACTGAAGCTTTCTTT
TRBJ1-1 | TRBV2 | NA | TRBD1 | 12 | CASDRENTEAFF | TGTGCCAGTGACAGGGAGAACACTGAAGCTTTCTTT
TRBJ1-5 | TRBV5-4 | NA | TRBD1 | 17 | CASSRRQGLNGNQPQHF | TGTGCCAGCAGCCGTAGACAGGGCTTGAACGGCAATCAGCCCCAGCATTTT
TRBJ1-5 | TRBV7-8 | few | TRBD1 | 16 | CASSQGQGLANQPQHF | TGTGCCAGCAGCCAGGGACAGGGCCTCGCCAATCAGCCCCAGCATTTT
TRBJ2-7 | TRBV5-6 | NA | TRBD2 | 15 | CASSLRTSVKYEQYF | TGTGCCAGCAGCTTGAGGACTAGCGTTAAATACGAGCAGTACTTC
TRBJ2-2 | TRBV7-2 | NA | NA | 14 | CASSSRTVTGELFF | TGTGCCAGCAGCTCTAGGACAGTCACCGGGGAGCTGTTTTTT
TRBJ1-1 | TRBV11-2 | NA | NA | 13 | CASSSGMNTEAFF | TGTGCCAGCAGCTCAGGGATGAACACTGAAGCTTTCTTT
TRBJ2-6 | TRBV5-1 | NA | NA | 16 | CASSFNRTSGANVLTF | TGCGCCAGCAGCTTTAACAGAACCTCTGGGGCCAACGTCCTGACTTTC
TRBJ1-3 | TRBV5-1 | NA | NA | 17 | CASSLLSGQNSGNTIYF | TGCGCCAGCAGCTTGCTTTCTGGACAGAACTCTGGAAACACCATATATTTT
TRBJ2-7 | TRBV5-6 | once | TRBD2 | 16 | CASSLPGTSATYEQYF | TGTGCCAGCAGCTTGCCCGGGACTAGCGCGACCTACGAGCAGTACTTC
TRBJ2-7 | TRBV2 | few | TRBD2 | 15 | CASREGLAEGYEQYF | TGTGCCAGCAGGGAGGGACTAGCGGAGGGCTACGAGCAGTACTTC
TRBJ2-1 | TRBV11-2 | once | TRBD2 | 15 | CASSLDLGTSGGQFF | TGTGCCAGCAGCTTAGATCTTGGGACTAGCGGGGGGCAGTTCTTC
TRBJ2-7 | TRBV9 | NA | NA | 15 | CASSVGRGWGYEQYF | TGTGCCAGCAGCGTAGGCAGGGGATGGGGCTACGAGCAGTACTTC
TRBJ1-3 | TRBV7-9 | few | TRBD1 | 17 | CSSSPYRGLSPRNTIYF | TGTTCCAGCAGCCCTTACAGGGGGCTATCTCCGAGAAACACCATATATTTT
TRBJ2-7 | TRBV4-3 | NA | TRBD1 | 14 | CASSLGTGGHEQYF | TGCGCCAGCAGCTTAGGGACAGGGGGCCACGAGCAGTACTTC
TRBJ2-7 | TRBV4-1 | NA | TRBD1 | 15 | CASSQAGGRTYEQYF | TGCGCCAGCAGCCAAGCAGGGGGACGGACCTACGAGCAGTACTTC
TRBJ1-2 | TRBV30 | NA | TRBD1 | 16 | CAWSVPTGGSNYGYTF | TGTGCCTGGAGTGTACCGACAGGGGGATCTAACTATGGCTACACCTTC
TRBJ2-3 | TRBV2 | NA | NA | 13 | CASGWGEADTQYF | TGTGCCAGCGGGTGGGGGGAGGCAGATACGCAGTATTTT
TRBJ2-1 | TRBV10-3 | NA | NA | 14 | CAISESGNSNEQFF | TGTGCCATCAGTGAGTCGGGTAACAGCAATGAGCAGTTCTTC
TRBJ2-1 | TRBV4-3 | NA | NA | 15 | CASSQDPRRSNEQFF | TGCGCCAGCAGCCAAGATCCACGTAGAAGCAATGAGCAGTTCTTC
TRBJ1-2 | TRBV30 | NA | NA | 14 | CAWSAVTGSPGYTF | TGTGCCTGGAGTGCTGTCACAGGATCCCCTGGCTACACCTTC
TRBJ2-7 | TRBV6-6 | NA | NA | 15 | CASSYSGLSSYEQYF | TGTGCCAGCAGTTACTCGGGCCTTAGCTCCTACGAGCAGTACTTC
TRBJ1-6 | TRBV6-1 | few | NA | 14 | CASSEAPQNSPLHF | TGTGCCAGCAGTGAAGCGCCACAAAATTCACCCCTCCACTTT
TRBJ1-2 | TRBV30 | NA | TRBD1 | 14 | CAWSSGTGRYGYTF | TGTGCCTGGTCATCCGGGACAGGAAGGTATGGCTACACCTTC
TRBJ2-7 | TRBV2 | NA | TRBD1 | 14 | CASRQRDRGDEQYF | TGTGCCAGCAGACAGAGGGACAGGGGAGACGAGCAGTACTTC
TRBJ2-1 | TRBV28 | NA | NA | 15 | CASSSIPGRFNEQFF | TGTGCCAGCAGTTCCATCCCGGGAAGGTTCAATGAGCAGTTCTTC
TRBJ1-1 | TRBV4-3 | NA | NA | 15 | CASSQGTRVVTEAFF | TGCGCCAGCAGCCAAGGGACCAGGGTGGTCACTGAAGCTTTCTTT
TRBJ2-6 | TRBV21-1 | NA | NA | 17 | CASSRLAGGPGANVLTF | TGTGCCAGCTCGAGGTTAGCGGGAGGGCCTGGGGCCAACGTCCTGACTTTC
TRBJ1-6 | TRBV30 | once | TRBD1 | 15 | CAWSVQTGDNSPLHF | TGTGCCTGGAGTGTACAAACAGGGGATAATTCACCCCTCCACTTT
TRBJ2-7 | TRBV4-2 | few | TRBD2 | 23 | CASSPVVPDSRTSGSSRIYEQYF | TGTGCCAGCAGCCCCGTCGTCCCCGACTCTAGGACTAGCGGGAGTAGTAGGATCTACGAGCAGTACTTC
TRBJ1-1 | TRBV28 | few | NA | 14 | CASSFGGLRAEAFF | TGTGCCAGCAGTTTCGGGGGGCTCAGAGCTGAAGCTTTCTTT
TRBJ1-2 | TRBV11-2 | few | NA | 18 | CASSPGVVGDFANYGYTF | TGTGCCAGCAGCCCGGGGGTAGTAGGCGATTTCGCTAACTATGGCTACACCTTC
TRBJ2-3 | TRBV10-3 | NA | TRBD2 | 15 | CAITPSGGGTDTQYF | TGTGCCATCACGCCTAGCGGGGGGGGCACAGATACGCAGTATTTT
TRBJ1-5 | TRBV19 | few | NA | 14 | CASSVATQDQPQHF | TGTGCCAGTAGTGTTGCCACTCAGGATCAGCCCCAGCATTTT
TRBJ1-1 | TRBV21-1 | NA | NA | 14 | CASSRQGGDTEAFF | TGTGCCAGCAGCAGACAGGGCGGGGACACTGAAGCTTTCTTT
TRBJ1-1 | TRBV5-1 | NA | NA | 15 | CASSLVPGRNTEAFF | TGCGCCAGCAGCTTGGTTCCAGGGCGGAACACTGAAGCTTTCTTT
TRBJ1-4 | TRBV7-2 | NA | NA | 15 | CASSLDRATNEKLFF | TGTGCCAGCAGCTTAGACAGGGCAACTAATGAAAAACTGTTTTTT